Listed below are T cell receptor beta chains from one sample, sequenced in a study of graft-versus-host responses after intestinal transplantation. Assay: immunoSEQ multiplex PCR; the TCRdb copy retains only in-frame clones and omits some. Of about 50,000 clones listed, over 90% are singletons. Their recognized antigens are unknown. Specimen: unstimulated CD4+ T cells sorted from spleen or lymph node cells, collected before transplant. These TCRs come from a human donor who was the organ donor for an intestinal transplant. Each CDR3 is given with its conserved first and last residue. D genes are given only for firm matches. The size entry is marked missing in some rows and otherwise reads once, few, many or a size class.

d_gene: .; j_gene: TRBJ2-7; abundance: .; v_gene: TRBV11-2; CDR3nt: TGTGCCAGCAGCCCTGGACAGCCACCCTACGAGCAGTACTTC; CDR3aa: CASSPGQPPYEQYF
d_gene: TRBD2; j_gene: TRBJ2-2; abundance: .; v_gene: TRBV6-5; CDR3nt: TGTGCCAGCAGCCGACTAGCGGGGAACACCGGGGAGCTGTTTTTT; CDR3aa: CASSRLAGNTGELFF
d_gene: .; j_gene: TRBJ2-2; abundance: .; v_gene: TRBV15; CDR3nt: TGTGCCACCAGCAGAACCGGGACCTTCACCGGGGAGCTGTTTTTT; CDR3aa: CATSRTGTFTGELFF
d_gene: TRBD2; j_gene: TRBJ2-1; abundance: once; v_gene: TRBV15; CDR3nt: TGTGCCACCAGCAGAGATCTGAGCGGGAGGAAGCAGAATGAGCAGTTCTTC; CDR3aa: CATSRDLSGRKQNEQFF
d_gene: .; j_gene: TRBJ1-2; abundance: .; v_gene: TRBV30; CDR3nt: TGTGCCTGGAGTGTGGGGGGCGGCTACACCTTC; CDR3aa: CAWSVGGGYTF
d_gene: .; j_gene: TRBJ2-4; abundance: .; v_gene: TRBV6-5; CDR3nt: TGTGCCAGCAGTTACGGTTCAAGCGGTATTCAGTACTTC; CDR3aa: CASSYGSSGIQYF
d_gene: TRBD1; j_gene: TRBJ1-6; abundance: .; v_gene: TRBV7-7; CDR3nt: TGTGCCAGCAGCTCCCCGAGGGGGCGTTATTCACCCCTCCACTTT; CDR3aa: CASSSPRGRYSPLHF
d_gene: TRBD2; j_gene: TRBJ2-1; abundance: .; v_gene: TRBV18; CDR3nt: TGTGCCAGCTCACTGCTACTACTGACTAGCGCTAACAATGAGCAGTTCTTC; CDR3aa: CASSLLLLTSANNEQFF
d_gene: TRBD2; j_gene: TRBJ2-1; abundance: few; v_gene: TRBV11-1; CDR3nt: TGTGCCAGCAGCCCAGGACTAGGATACAATGAGCAGTTCTTC; CDR3aa: CASSPGLGYNEQFF
d_gene: TRBD2; j_gene: TRBJ2-1; abundance: .; v_gene: TRBV9; CDR3nt: TGTGCCAGCAGCGTCCCGGATGGGACTATCTCCTACAATGAGCAGTTCTTC; CDR3aa: CASSVPDGTISYNEQFF
d_gene: TRBD1; j_gene: TRBJ2-7; abundance: .; v_gene: TRBV5-4; CDR3nt: TGTGCCAGCAGCTTGGGGGGACAGGCCGCCTACGAGCAGTACTTC; CDR3aa: CASSLGGQAAYEQYF
d_gene: TRBD1; j_gene: TRBJ2-7; abundance: .; v_gene: TRBV11-1; CDR3nt: TGTGCCAGCAGCGTTAACAGGGGCTTCGAGCAGTACTTC; CDR3aa: CASSVNRGFEQYF
d_gene: TRBD2; j_gene: TRBJ2-3; abundance: few; v_gene: TRBV2; CDR3nt: TGTGCCAGCAGATGGACTAGCGGGAGGACAGATACGCAGTATTTT; CDR3aa: CASRWTSGRTDTQYF
d_gene: TRBD2; j_gene: TRBJ2-6; abundance: .; v_gene: TRBV27; CDR3nt: TGTGCCAGCAGTCCGGGACTAGCGGGAGGGTATGGGGCCAACGTCCTGACTTTC; CDR3aa: CASSPGLAGGYGANVLTF
d_gene: TRBD2; j_gene: TRBJ2-1; abundance: few; v_gene: TRBV6-4; CDR3nt: TGTGCCAGCAGTGACCGGACTAGCGGGAGAAATGAGCAGTTCTTC; CDR3aa: CASSDRTSGRNEQFF
d_gene: .; j_gene: TRBJ2-5; abundance: .; v_gene: TRBV27; CDR3nt: TGTGCCAGCAGAATAGCCGGAGGGCCTTGGGAGACCCAGTACTTC; CDR3aa: CASRIAGGPWETQYF
d_gene: .; j_gene: TRBJ2-7; abundance: .; v_gene: TRBV7-2; CDR3nt: TGTGCCAGCAGCCTGGACAGCCTCTACGAGCAGTACTTC; CDR3aa: CASSLDSLYEQYF
d_gene: .; j_gene: TRBJ1-2; abundance: .; v_gene: TRBV7-9; CDR3nt: TGTGCCAGCAGCTTATCGGAGGGGTACTATGGCTACACCTTC; CDR3aa: CASSLSEGYYGYTF
d_gene: .; j_gene: TRBJ1-5; abundance: .; v_gene: TRBV30; CDR3nt: TGTGCCTGGAGCCTCGAAAATAGCAATCAGCCCCAGCATTTT; CDR3aa: CAWSLENSNQPQHF
d_gene: .; j_gene: TRBJ2-5; abundance: .; v_gene: TRBV6-6; CDR3nt: TGTGCCAGCAGTGCAAACAAAGAGACCCAGTACTTC; CDR3aa: CASSANKETQYF
d_gene: TRBD2; j_gene: TRBJ2-5; abundance: .; v_gene: TRBV4-2; CDR3nt: TGTGCCAGCAGCCGGACTAGCGGGAGAGAGACCCAGTACTTC; CDR3aa: CASSRTSGRETQYF
d_gene: .; j_gene: TRBJ1-2; abundance: .; v_gene: TRBV5-6; CDR3nt: TGTGCCAGCAGCGCAGATAGGGGGGGGAACTATGGCTACACCTTC; CDR3aa: CASSADRGGNYGYTF
d_gene: TRBD2; j_gene: TRBJ2-1; abundance: .; v_gene: TRBV29-1; CDR3nt: TGCAGCGTTGCGGGGACTAGCGGGAGTTGGAATGAGCAGTTCTTC; CDR3aa: CSVAGTSGSWNEQFF
d_gene: TRBD2; j_gene: TRBJ2-3; abundance: .; v_gene: TRBV19; CDR3nt: TGTGCCAGTAGTAAACGGGAGGGCAGGGCAGATACGCAGTATTTT; CDR3aa: CASSKREGRADTQYF
d_gene: .; j_gene: TRBJ2-3; abundance: .; v_gene: TRBV4-3; CDR3nt: TGCGCCAGCAGCCAGAACGTAGCTAGCACAGATACGCAGTATTTT; CDR3aa: CASSQNVASTDTQYF
d_gene: TRBD2; j_gene: TRBJ2-7; abundance: .; v_gene: TRBV19; CDR3nt: TGTGCCAGTAGTATCCGTCCGGGGGGGAGTACCGAGCAGTACTTC; CDR3aa: CASSIRPGGSTEQYF
d_gene: TRBD2; j_gene: TRBJ2-2; abundance: once; v_gene: TRBV4-2; CDR3nt: TGTGCCAGCAGCCAAGATCTCGGGCGGGAGAGGGGCAACGGGGAGCTGTTTTTT; CDR3aa: CASSQDLGRERGNGELFF
d_gene: .; j_gene: TRBJ2-2; abundance: .; v_gene: TRBV9; CDR3nt: TGTGCCAGCAGCGTAGGTGGGGACACCGGGGAGCTGTTTTTT; CDR3aa: CASSVGGDTGELFF
d_gene: .; j_gene: TRBJ2-7; abundance: .; v_gene: TRBV21-1; CDR3nt: TGTGCCAGCGCCAACCTCCTGGACAGGGGGTCCTACGAGCAGTACTTC; CDR3aa: CASANLLDRGSYEQYF
d_gene: .; j_gene: TRBJ2-1; abundance: .; v_gene: TRBV6-1; CDR3nt: TGTGCCAGCAGTTTGGGCACTGAGCAGTTCTTC; CDR3aa: CASSLGTEQFF
d_gene: .; j_gene: TRBJ1-4; abundance: once; v_gene: TRBV30; CDR3nt: TGTGCCTGGAGGGATGATGAAAAACTGTTTTTT; CDR3aa: CAWRDDEKLFF
d_gene: .; j_gene: TRBJ2-7; abundance: .; v_gene: TRBV28; CDR3nt: TGTGCCAGCAGTTTGACCCCTGGGGACCGCTCCTACGAGCAGTACTTC; CDR3aa: CASSLTPGDRSYEQYF
d_gene: TRBD2; j_gene: TRBJ2-7; abundance: .; v_gene: TRBV7-2; CDR3nt: TGTGCCAGCAGCTTAACCAGCGGGAACCGCTACGAGCAGTACTTC; CDR3aa: CASSLTSGNRYEQYF